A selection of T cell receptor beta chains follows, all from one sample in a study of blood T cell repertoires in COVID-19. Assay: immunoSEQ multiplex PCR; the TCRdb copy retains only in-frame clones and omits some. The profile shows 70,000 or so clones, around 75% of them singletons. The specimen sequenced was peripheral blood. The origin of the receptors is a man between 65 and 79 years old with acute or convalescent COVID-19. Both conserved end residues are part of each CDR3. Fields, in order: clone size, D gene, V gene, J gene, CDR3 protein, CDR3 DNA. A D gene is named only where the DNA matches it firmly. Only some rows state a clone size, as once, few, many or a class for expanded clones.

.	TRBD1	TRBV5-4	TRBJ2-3	CASSLGSGQPTDTQYF	TGTGCCAGCAGCTTGGGTTCGGGACAGCCCACAGATACGCAGTATTTT
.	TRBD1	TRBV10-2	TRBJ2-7	CASSDGTALEQYF	TGCGCCAGCAGTGATGGGACAGCCCTCGAGCAGTACTTC
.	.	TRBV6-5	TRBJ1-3	CASSYSDRLGNTIYF	TGTGCCAGCAGTTACTCCGACAGGCTGGGAAACACCATATATTTT
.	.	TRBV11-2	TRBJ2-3	CASSGWTTTDTQYF	TGTGCCAGCAGCGGGTGGACAACCACAGATACGCAGTATTTT
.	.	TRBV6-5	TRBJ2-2	CASTLKYGELFF	TGTGCCAGCACCCTAAAATACGGGGAGCTGTTTTTT
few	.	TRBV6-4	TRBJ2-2	CASAGQNTGELFF	TGTGCCAGCGCAGGTCAGAACACCGGGGAGCTGTTTTTT
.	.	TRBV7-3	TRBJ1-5	CASPGHHSNQPQHF	TGTGCCAGCCCGGGACACCATAGCAATCAGCCCCAGCATTTT
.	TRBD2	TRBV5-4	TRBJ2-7	CASSFAGVDEQYF	TGTGCCAGCAGCTTTGCGGGAGTAGATGAGCAGTACTTC
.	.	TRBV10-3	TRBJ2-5	CAIRNRDQETQYF	TGTGCCATCAGGAACCGGGACCAAGAGACCCAGTACTTC
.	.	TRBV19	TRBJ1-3	CASSITVNSGNTIYF	TGTGCCAGTAGTATCACGGTCAACTCTGGAAACACCATATATTTT
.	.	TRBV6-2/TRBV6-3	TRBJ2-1	CASSRGTAYNEQFF	TGTGCCAGCAGTCGCGGGACAGCCTACAATGAGCAGTTCTTC
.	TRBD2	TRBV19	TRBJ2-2	CASSIGEGGPRTGELFF	TGTGCCAGTAGTATCGGGGAGGGCGGACCTAGGACCGGGGAGCTGTTTTTT
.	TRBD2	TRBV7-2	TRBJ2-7	CASSLGTSGTYEQYF	TGTGCCAGCAGCTTAGGGACTAGCGGAACGTACGAGCAGTACTTC
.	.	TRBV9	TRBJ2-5	CASSVGPGAERTQYF	TGTGCCAGCAGCGTAGGACCAGGGGCAGAGCGGACCCAGTACTTC
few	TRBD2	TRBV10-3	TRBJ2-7	CAISASHGSGGTYEQYF	TGTGCCATCAGTGCCTCGCATGGTAGCGGGGGTACCTACGAGCAGTACTTC
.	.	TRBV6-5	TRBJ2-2	CASNSYTGELFF	TGTGCCAGCAACTCCTACACCGGGGAGCTGTTTTTT
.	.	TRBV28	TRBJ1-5	CALGGYGNQPQHF	TGTGCGCTAGGAGGTTATGGCAATCAGCCCCAGCATTTT
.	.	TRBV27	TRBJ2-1	CASSLWSRPEQFF	TGTGCCAGCAGTTTATGGAGTCGGCCTGAGCAGTTCTTC
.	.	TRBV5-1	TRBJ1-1	CASSFQGAGNTEAFF	TGCGCCAGCAGCTTCCAGGGAGCGGGGAACACTGAAGCTTTCTTT
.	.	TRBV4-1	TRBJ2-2	CASSQGVSVTGYGELFF	TGCGCCAGCAGCCAAGGAGTGTCCGTAACAGGGTACGGGGAGCTGTTTTTT
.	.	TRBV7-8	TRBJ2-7	CASSPVSGFSYEQYF	TGTGCCAGCAGCCCCGTTAGCGGTTTCTCCTACGAGCAGTACTTC
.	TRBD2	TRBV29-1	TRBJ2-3	CSVGGLAASTDTQYF	TGCAGCGTTGGGGGACTAGCGGCTAGCACAGATACGCAGTATTTT
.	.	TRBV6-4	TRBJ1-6	CASSEHSPNSPLHF	TGTGCCAGCAGTGAACACAGCCCAAATTCACCCCTCCACTTT
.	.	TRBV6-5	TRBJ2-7	CASSLLGGEQYF	TGTGCCAGCAGCCTTTTGGGAGGCGAGCAGTACTTC
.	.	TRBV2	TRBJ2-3	CATVNSGVSSTDTQYF	TGTGCCACCGTAAACAGCGGTGTCTCTAGCACAGATACGCAGTATTTT
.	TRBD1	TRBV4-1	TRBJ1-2	CASSQDMGTGGYGYTF	TGCGCCAGCAGCCAAGATATGGGGACAGGGGGCTATGGCTACACCTTC
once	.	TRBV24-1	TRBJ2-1	CATSAGLQGSYNEQFF	TGTGCCACCAGTGCTGGTTTACAGGGTTCCTACAATGAGCAGTTCTTC
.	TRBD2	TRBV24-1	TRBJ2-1	CATSDLGWEGRYEQFF	TGTGCCACCAGTGATTTGGGGTGGGAGGGCCGTTATGAGCAGTTCTTC
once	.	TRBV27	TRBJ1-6	CASKGTGNSPLHF	TGTGCCAGCAAAGGGACTGGGAATTCACCCCTCCACTTT
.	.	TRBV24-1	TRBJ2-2	CATSESGGSNTGELFF	TGTGCCACCAGTGAATCTGGAGGCTCGAACACCGGGGAGCTGTTTTTT
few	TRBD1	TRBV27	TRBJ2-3	CASTRTGTLSDTQYF	TGTGCCAGCACCAGGACAGGGACCCTGTCAGATACGCAGTATTTT